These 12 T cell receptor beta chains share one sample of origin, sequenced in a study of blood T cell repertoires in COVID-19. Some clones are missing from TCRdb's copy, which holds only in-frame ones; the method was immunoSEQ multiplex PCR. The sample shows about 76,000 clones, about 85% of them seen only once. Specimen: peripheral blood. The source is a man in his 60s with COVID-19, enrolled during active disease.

DNA of the CDR3: TGCAGCGCTAGGCAGGAGGCAGGGACAGGAAAACTGTTTTTT. This encodes CSARQEAGTGKLFF. The J gene is TRBJ1-4, the V gene TRBV29-1; 8 bases are shared with TRBD1. The CDR3 extends over 14 amino acids. After removal of 7 bases from V and 10 bases from J, the junction contained 14 bases not matched to a gene. Germline V gives CDR1 SQVTM, CDR2 ANQGSEA.

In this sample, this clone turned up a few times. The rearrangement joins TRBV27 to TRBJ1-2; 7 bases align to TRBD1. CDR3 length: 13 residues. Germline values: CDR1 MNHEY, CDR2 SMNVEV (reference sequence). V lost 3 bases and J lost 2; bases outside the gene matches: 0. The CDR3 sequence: CASSLGQNYGYTF. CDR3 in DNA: TGTGCCAGCAGTTTGGGACAGAACTATGGCTACACCTTC.

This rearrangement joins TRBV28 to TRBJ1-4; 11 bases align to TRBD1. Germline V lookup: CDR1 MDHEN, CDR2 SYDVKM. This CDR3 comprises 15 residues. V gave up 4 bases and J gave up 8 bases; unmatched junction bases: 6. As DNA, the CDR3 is TGTGCCAGCAGTTCCCGGGACAGGGGGAAAGAAAAACTGTTTTTT. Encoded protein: CASSSRDRGKEKLFF.

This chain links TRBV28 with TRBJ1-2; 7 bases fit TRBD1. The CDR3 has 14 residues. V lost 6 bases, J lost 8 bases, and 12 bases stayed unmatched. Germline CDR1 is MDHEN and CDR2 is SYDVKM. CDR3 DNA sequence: TGTGCCAGCAGCATCGGGACAGCCGAATTCGGCTACACCTTC. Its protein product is CASSIGTAEFGYTF.

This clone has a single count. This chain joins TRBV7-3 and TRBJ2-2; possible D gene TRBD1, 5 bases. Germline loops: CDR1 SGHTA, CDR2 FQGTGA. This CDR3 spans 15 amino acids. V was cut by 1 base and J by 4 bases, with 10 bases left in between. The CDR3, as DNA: TGTGCCAGCAGCTTAAACAGGCAGACCACCGGGGAGCTGTTTTTT. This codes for CASSLNRQTTGELFF.

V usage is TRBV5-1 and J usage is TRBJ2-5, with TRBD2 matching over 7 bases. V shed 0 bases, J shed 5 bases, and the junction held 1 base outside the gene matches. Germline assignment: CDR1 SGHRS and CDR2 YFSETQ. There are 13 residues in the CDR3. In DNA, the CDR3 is TGCGCCAGCAGCTTGGTGGGGGGGGAGACCCAGTACTTC. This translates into CASSLVGGETQYF.

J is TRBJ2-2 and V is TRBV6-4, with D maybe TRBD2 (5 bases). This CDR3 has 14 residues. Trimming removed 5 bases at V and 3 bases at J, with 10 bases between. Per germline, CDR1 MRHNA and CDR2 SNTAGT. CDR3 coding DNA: TGTGCCAGCAGTAGGGAGTACGACACCGGGGAGCTGTTTTTT. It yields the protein CASSREYDTGELFF.

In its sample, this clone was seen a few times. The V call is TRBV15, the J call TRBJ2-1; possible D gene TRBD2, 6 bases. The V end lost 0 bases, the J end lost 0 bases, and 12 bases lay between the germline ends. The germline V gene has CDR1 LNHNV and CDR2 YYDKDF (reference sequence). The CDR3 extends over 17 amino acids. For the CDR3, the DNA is TGTGCCACCAGCAGAGATAGAGGAGGGGTCTCCTACAATGAGCAGTTCTTC. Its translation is CATSRDRGGVSYNEQFF. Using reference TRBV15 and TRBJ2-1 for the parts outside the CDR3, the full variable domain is DAMVIQNPRYQVTQFGKPVTLSCSQTLNHNVMYWYQQKSSQAPKLLFHYYDKDFNNEADTPDNFQSRRPNTSFCFLDIRSPGLGDTAMYLCATSRDRGGVSYNEQFFGPGTRLTVL.

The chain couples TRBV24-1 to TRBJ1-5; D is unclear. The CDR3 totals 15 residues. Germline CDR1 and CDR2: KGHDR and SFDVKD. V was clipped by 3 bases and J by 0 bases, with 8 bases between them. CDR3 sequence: CATSDAGYSNQPQHF. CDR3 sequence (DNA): TGTGCCACCAGTGATGCAGGTTATAGCAATCAGCCCCAGCATTTT.

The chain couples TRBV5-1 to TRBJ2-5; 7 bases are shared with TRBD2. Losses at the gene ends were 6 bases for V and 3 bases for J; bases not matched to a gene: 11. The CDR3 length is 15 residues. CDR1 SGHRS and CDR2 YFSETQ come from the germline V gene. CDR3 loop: CASKDLSGNKETQYF. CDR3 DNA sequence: TGCGCCAGCAAGGATTTGAGCGGGAATAAAGAGACCCAGTACTTC. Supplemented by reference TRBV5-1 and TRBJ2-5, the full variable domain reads KAGVTQTPRYLIKTRGQQVTLSCSPISGHRSVSWYQQTPGQGLQFLFEYFSETQRNKGNFPGRFSGRQFSNSRSEMNVSTLELGDSALYLCASKDLSGNKETQYFGPGTRLLVL.

This CDR3 reads CASSPQTRSDEQFF. The CDR3 coding sequence is TGTGCCAGCAGCCCCCAGACTAGGTCTGATGAGCAGTTCTTC. The V call is TRBV9, the J call TRBJ2-1; D possibly corresponds to TRBD2 (6 bases). This CDR3 region has 14 residues. Germline CDR1 and CDR2: SGDLS and YYNGEE. The ends were cut back, 4 bases at V and 8 bases at J, with 16 bases in the middle.

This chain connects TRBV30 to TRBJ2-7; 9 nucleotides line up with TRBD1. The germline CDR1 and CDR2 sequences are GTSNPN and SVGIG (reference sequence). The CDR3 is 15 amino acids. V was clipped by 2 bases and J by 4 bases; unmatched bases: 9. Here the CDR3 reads CAWSLTGTGRYEQYF. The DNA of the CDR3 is TGTGCCTGGAGTTTGACCGGGACAGGGCGGTACGAGCAGTACTTC.